This T cell receptor beta chain was sequenced in a study of ipilimumab plus nivolumab after autologous stem cell transplantation (dated by TCRdb to the early 2020s). A note on the overall study: Trial patients received a median of about 5 ipilimumab doses and fewer than 10 nivolumab doses. The myeloma cohort included high-risk transplant-naive patients and patients relapsing within 3 years of a first autologous transplant. Patients undergoing autologous transplant for high-risk diffuse large B cell lymphoma, mature T cell lymphoma, or multiple myeloma were enrolled in the trial. The intent-to-treat population of the trial consisted of fewer than 45 patients.

About this clone itself: Its recognized antigen is unknown. No much larger clonotype is one base removed from it; base qualities were not supplied.

Ipilimumab was given at 1 mg/kg intravenously on day 1 of selected weeks, and checkpoint therapy started 14 to 28 days after autologous transplant. Nivolumab was given at 3 mg/kg intravenously on day 1 of weeks 1, 4, 7, 10, and every two weeks through week 26. This was a Phase Ib clinical trial that tested ipilimumab plus nivolumab, given as combined checkpoint inhibition, for consolidation following autologous stem cell transplantation. The CDR3 starts with the cysteine, ends with the phenylalanine, and has 15 residues. The CDR3 DNA has 45 bases and is translated from base 1. The germline V and J ends show losses of 4 bases and 5 bases respectively, and no gene match explains 8 bases of the junction. CDR1 SGHTA and CDR2 FQGTGA were looked up in the germline V gene. Points the paper makes about the study in general: The authors stated that profiles of the T cell receptor repertoire, regulatory T cell phenotype and gut microbiota provided a biologic rationale for studying this approach further. Combined checkpoint inhibition as post-transplant consolidation was concluded by the authors to appear tolerable.

Receptors were amplified or captured by the immunoSEQ multiplex PCR assay. This immuneACCESS table, as held by TCRdb, lists in-frame sequences with V and J called but not all clones. Of the missing ones, under half trace to an unresolved V gene in checked studies; the others have no known cause. Across this sample there are about 47,000 clones, with approximately 90% seen only once. The top ten clonotypes cover approximately 0.8% of the sample. This TCR derives from a male donor with multiple myeloma. The sequences come from PBMCs, collected in a trial of ipilimumab plus nivolumab as post-transplant consolidation. Here the chain combines TRBV7-3 and TRBJ1-2, with TRBD1 matching 9 junction bases. DNA sequence: TGTGCCAGCAGCTCGACAGGGGGTTCGATATATGGCTACACCTTC. The translation is CASSSTGGSIYGYTF. The reference TRBV7-3 and TRBJ1-2 proteins fill in what lies around the CDR3, so the full variable domain reads GAGVSQTPSNKVTEKGKYVELRCDPISGHTALYWYRQSLGQGPEFLIYFQGTGAADDSGLPNDRFFAVRPEGSVSTLKIQRTERGDSAVYLCASSSTGGSIYGYTFGSGTRLTVV.